Listed below are T cell receptor beta chains from one sample, sequenced in a study of identical twins. One entry per CDR3 protein, called by TCRdb with MiXCR from the 5' RACE reads. Found here are about 460,000 distinct CDR3 sequences, 14% of them singletons; the top ten hold around 0.52%. The sample was also reused in another study, on yellow fever vaccine responses in identical twins.

The source material was CD4+ T cells sorted from blood. The receptors originated from a young woman in good health. CDR3s include the opening cysteine and the closing phenylalanine or tryptophan. D genes are given only for firm matches. Clone size is stated in some rows and not others, as once, few, many or a class when expanded.

TRBJ2-2 TRBV5-5 . . CASSLAATNTGELFF TGTGCCAGCAGCTTGGCTGCAACCAACACCGGGGAGCTGTTTTTT
TRBJ2-1 TRBV5-5 . . CASSRRLVTLFF TGTGCCAGCAGCCGAAGACTCGTCACCCTGTTCTTC
TRBJ2-4 TRBV20-1 few . CSASRDSVAKNIQYF TGCAGTGCTAGCCGTGACAGTGTAGCCAAAAACATTCAGTACTTC
TRBJ1-3 TRBV29-1 many . CSAEGGENTIYF TGCAGCGCCGAAGGGGGAGAAAACACCATATATTTT
TRBJ2-6 TRBV4-3 many TRBD2 CASSHVPGLAVSGANVLTF TGCGCCAGCAGCCATGTTCCGGGACTAGCGGTGTCTGGGGCCAACGTCCTGACTTTC
TRBJ2-1 TRBV13 . . CASSPDSRNNEQFF TGTGCCAGCAGCCCCGACTCCCGGAACAATGAGCAGTTCTTC
TRBJ2-7 TRBV15 . . CATSRDPDEQYF TGTGCCACCAGCAGAGATCCCGACGAGCAGTACTTC
TRBJ2-1 TRBV5-1 . . CASSWTGTNYNEQFF TGCGCCAGCAGCTGGACCGGGACAAATTACAATGAGCAGTTCTTC
TRBJ2-1 TRBV6-1 . . CASSEPRVAVNNEQFF TGTGCCAGCAGTGAACCCAGAGTGGCAGTCAACAATGAGCAGTTCTTC
TRBJ2-6 TRBV7-2 . TRBD1 CASSLGGTGISMGSSGANVLTF TGTGCCAGCAGCTTAGGTGGGACAGGGATATCCATGGGGAGCTCTGGGGCCAACGTCCTGACTTTC
TRBJ2-5 TRBV29-1 . . CSVSPHGETQYF TGCAGCGTTTCCCCCCACGGGGAGACCCAGTACTTC
TRBJ2-7 TRBV20-1 few TRBD1 CSAKPGQGFVEQYF TGCAGTGCTAAACCGGGACAGGGGTTCGTCGAGCAGTACTTC
TRBJ2-4 TRBV5-6 . . CASSLGQIVTQYF TGTGCCAGCAGCTTAGGTCAGATAGTTACTCAGTACTTC
TRBJ2-7 TRBV3-1 few . CASSHRRGISEQYF TGTGCCAGCAGCCACCGGAGGGGGATCTCCGAGCAGTACTTC
TRBJ1-1 TRBV12-3/TRBV12-4 many TRBD1 CASGASGQGGEAFF TGTGCCAGCGGGGCTTCCGGACAGGGTGGCGAAGCTTTCTTT
TRBJ2-1 TRBV12-3/TRBV12-4 . . CASSLFQGTNEQFF TGTGCCAGCAGTTTATTCCAGGGAACGAATGAGCAGTTCTTC
TRBJ2-3 TRBV20-1 few . CSARIAGGDTQYF TGCAGTGCTAGGATTGCCGGGGGTGATACGCAGTATTTT
TRBJ2-7 TRBV18 . . CASSPIQNYEQYF TGTGCCAGCTCACCCATACAGAACTACGAGCAGTACTTC
TRBJ2-7 TRBV10-3 . . CAISELTDPYYEQYF TGTGCCATCAGCGAATTAACGGACCCGTACTACGAGCAGTACTTC
TRBJ2-5 TRBV20-1 . . CSAPPNYAETQYF TGCAGTGCCCCCCCAAATTACGCAGAGACCCAGTACTTC
TRBJ1-1 TRBV29-1 many . CSVVKGPEAFF TGCAGCGTTGTCAAGGGACCTGAAGCTTTCTTT
TRBJ2-2 TRBV12-3/TRBV12-4 few . CASRPQNTGELFF TGTGCCAGCAGACCCCAGAACACCGGGGAGCTGTTTTTT
TRBJ2-3 TRBV4-3 many . CASSPSANTQYF TGCGCCAGCAGCCCAAGCGCGAATACGCAGTATTTT
TRBJ2-3 TRBV7-6 few . CASSSGRDTQYF TGTGCCAGCAGTTCAGGGAGAGATACGCAGTATTTT
TRBJ2-3 TRBV4-2 once TRBD2 CASSQVGPSSGGGAPDTQYF TGTGCCAGCAGCCAAGTTGGGCCCAGTTCCGGGGGAGGGGCCCCAGATACGCAGTATTTT
TRBJ2-5 TRBV29-1 . . CSVVEGSETQYF TGCAGCGTTGTAGAGGGTTCGGAGACCCAGTACTTC
TRBJ2-7 TRBV5-1 . TRBD1 CASSLAGTEFSYEQYF TGCGCCAGCAGCTTGGCAGGGACAGAGTTCTCCTACGAGCAGTACTTC
TRBJ2-2 TRBV7-9 few TRBD2 CASSLAAIPSAGELFF TGTGCCAGCAGCCTAGCGGCCATCCCTAGTGCCGGGGAGCTGTTTTTT
TRBJ2-3 TRBV25-1 . . CASSGTGAGLSTDTQYF TGTGCCAGCAGTGGTACGGGAGCAGGGCTGAGCACAGATACGCAGTATTTT
TRBJ2-7 TRBV20-1 few TRBD2 CSAVTSDLSYEQYF TGCAGTGCGGTGACTAGCGACCTCTCCTACGAGCAGTACTTC
TRBJ2-7 TRBV18 . . CASSTDGSSYEQYF TGTGCCAGCTCAACGGACGGCAGCTCCTACGAGCAGTACTTC
TRBJ1-5 TRBV15 . TRBD1 CATSRDGQGIPPQHF TGTGCCACCAGCAGAGATGGACAGGGGATCCCGCCCCAGCATTTT
TRBJ2-5 TRBV20-1 once . CSARDQTKETQYF TGCAGTGCTAGAGACCAGACGAAAGAGACCCAGTACTTC
TRBJ2-1 TRBV29-1 few TRBD2 CSVGPGLAGPSYNEQFF TGCAGCGTTGGCCCCGGACTAGCGGGGCCCTCCTACAATGAGCAGTTCTTC
TRBJ2-3 TRBV7-6 . . CASSLNAGGPINTQYF TGTGCCAGCAGCTTGAATGCTGGGGGACCGATAAATACGCAGTATTTT
TRBJ2-2 TRBV7-3 . . CASSLKRSYGELFF TGTGCCAGCAGCTTAAAACGGTCCTACGGGGAGCTGTTTTTT
TRBJ2-5 TRBV25-1 few . CASSESTGGPYQETQYF TGTGCCAGCAGTGAATCGACAGGTGGACCGTACCAAGAGACCCAGTACTTC
TRBJ2-5 TRBV12-3/TRBV12-4 few . CASSLALSEGVKETQYF TGTGCCAGCAGTTTAGCGCTCTCAGAAGGGGTGAAGGAGACCCAGTACTTC
TRBJ2-2 TRBV4-2 . TRBD1 CASSSDRGQNTGELFF TGTGCCAGCAGCTCAGACAGGGGGCAGAACACCGGGGAGCTGTTTTTT
TRBJ2-5 TRBV9 . . CASASRRPGSYQETQYF TGTGCCAGCGCCTCGCGTCGACCGGGTTCTTACCAAGAGACCCAGTACTTC
TRBJ2-7 TRBV28 . . CASSFRGVYYEQYF TGTGCCAGCAGTTTTAGGGGCGTTTACTACGAGCAGTACTTC
TRBJ2-3 TRBV4-2 . . CASSPSLIQGADTQYF TGTGCCAGCAGCCCTTCATTAATACAGGGAGCAGATACGCAGTATTTT
TRBJ2-7 TRBV4-3 . TRBD1 CASSQELTGPTPQYF TGCGCCAGCAGCCAAGAACTGACAGGGCCTACTCCGCAATACTTC
TRBJ2-7 TRBV11-2 few TRBD2 CASSLVSPAGGPTVSEQYF TGTGCCAGCAGCTTAGTCAGTCCAGCGGGAGGACCTACGGTCTCCGAGCAGTACTTC
TRBJ2-5 TRBV18 few . CASSPLFLQETQYF TGTGCCAGCTCACCCCTATTCCTGCAAGAGACCCAGTACTTC
TRBJ2-3 TRBV12-3/TRBV12-4 many TRBD2 CATHGGVAGSADTQYF TGTGCCACCCATGGGGGGGTAGCGGGTAGCGCAGATACGCAGTATTTT
TRBJ2-3 TRBV12-3/TRBV12-4 few . CASVEGAPSTDTQYF TGTGCCAGCGTGGAGGGGGCCCCTAGCACAGATACGCAGTATTTT
TRBJ2-1 TRBV14 . TRBD2 CASSQSGSSYNEQFF TGTGCCAGCAGCCAGAGCGGGAGCTCCTACAATGAGCAGTTCTTC
TRBJ2-3 TRBV7-9 many . CASSLSSASTDTQYF TGTGCCAGCAGCCTCTCAAGTGCTAGCACAGATACGCAGTATTTT
TRBJ1-2 TRBV5-1 few . CASSLAPPGNYGYTF TGCGCCAGCAGCTTGGCGCCCCCAGGGAACTATGGCTACACCTTC
TRBJ1-1 TRBV3-1 . . CASSQVAGAREAFF TGTGCCAGCAGCCAAGTTGCAGGGGCACGGGAAGCTTTCTTT